This is a list of T cell receptor beta chains from one sample in a study of T-cell reconstitution after alpha-beta-depleted transplantation in children. TCRdb re-called the PCR reads through MiXCR, storing one row per CDR3 protein. Of 300,000 to 350,000 distinct CDR3 sequences listed, approximately 23% are singletons. This material consisted of PBMCs, mostly from graft donor cells, taken 180 days after TCRalphabeta/CD19-depleted stem cell transplant. These receptor sequences come from a male patient under 18 who had a stem cell transplant for acute lymphoblastic leukemia, so the T cells may come from the graft donor. CDR3s include the opening cysteine and the closing phenylalanine or tryptophan. Fields, in order: CDR3 protein, CDR3 DNA, J gene, V gene, clone size, D gene. A D gene is named only where the DNA matches it firmly. Size values are once, few and many counts, or a class for expanded clones, and some rows have none.

CDR3: CAISRDRAYEQYF
DNA: TGTGCCATCAGCCGGGACAGGGCCTACGAGCAGTACTTC
J: TRBJ2-7
V: TRBV10-3
size: few
D: TRBD1

CDR3: CASRTGSDTEAFF
DNA: TGTGCCAGCAGAACGGGATCGGACACTGAAGCTTTCTTT
J: TRBJ1-1
V: TRBV12-3/TRBV12-4
size: few
D: -

CDR3: CSVEGRPAGF
DNA: TGCAGCGTTGAGGGGCGTCCCGCCGGCTTC
J: TRBJ1-2
V: TRBV29-1
size: few
D: -

CDR3: CASSVGQGFNEQYF
DNA: TGTGCCAGCAGCGTTGGACAGGGGTTTAACGAGCAGTACTTC
J: TRBJ2-7
V: TRBV7-9
size: few
D: TRBD1

CDR3: CSASQEGGGAFF
DNA: TGCAGTGCTAGCCAGGAGGGGGGCGGGGCTTTCTTT
J: TRBJ1-1
V: TRBV20-1
size: -
D: -

CDR3: CASSQEGVGNQPQHF
DNA: TGTGCCAGCAGCCAAGAAGGGGTAGGCAATCAGCCCCAGCATTTT
J: TRBJ1-5
V: TRBV3-1
size: -
D: -

CDR3: CASSGTAEGQPQHF
DNA: TGTGCCAGCAGCGGGACAGCCGAAGGACAGCCCCAGCATTTT
J: TRBJ1-5
V: TRBV2
size: -
D: TRBD1

CDR3: CASSQSGGTEAFF
DNA: TGTGCCAGCAGTCAAAGTGGAGGAACTGAAGCTTTCTTT
J: TRBJ1-1
V: TRBV7-3
size: -
D: -

CDR3: CASSYIGTSTDTQYF
DNA: TGTGCCAGCAGTTATATCGGGACTAGCACAGATACGCAGTATTTT
J: TRBJ2-3
V: TRBV6-5
size: many
D: -

CDR3: CASRFGRDSYEQYF
DNA: TGTGCCAGTAGGTTTGGACGTGACTCCTACGAGCAGTACTTC
J: TRBJ2-7
V: TRBV19
size: once
D: -

CDR3: CSARDLIELGTADTQYF
DNA: TGCAGTGCTAGAGATCTAATTGAACTAGGCACAGCAGATACGCAGTATTTT
J: TRBJ2-3
V: TRBV20-1
size: -
D: -

CDR3: CASSLRTSGRTEQFF
DNA: TGTGCCAGCAGCTTAAGGACTAGCGGGAGAACTGAGCAGTTCTTC
J: TRBJ2-1
V: TRBV7-2
size: -
D: TRBD2

CDR3: CASSPIRDFSYEQYF
DNA: TGTGCCAGCAGCCCGATCCGGGACTTCTCCTACGAGCAGTACTTC
J: TRBJ2-7
V: TRBV4-2
size: few
D: -

CDR3: CASSKSGSSYNEQFF
DNA: TGTGCCAGCAGCAAAAGCGGGAGCTCCTACAATGAGCAGTTCTTC
J: TRBJ2-1
V: TRBV9
size: few
D: TRBD2

CDR3: CASSQEGWREGTDTQYF
DNA: TGTGCCAGCAGCCAAGAAGGATGGCGGGAGGGCACAGATACGCAGTATTTT
J: TRBJ2-3
V: TRBV3-1
size: -
D: TRBD2

CDR3: CASSRQFTGVWTDTEAFF
DNA: TGCGCCAGCAGCCGGCAGTTTACAGGGGTTTGGACGGACACTGAAGCTTTCTTT
J: TRBJ1-1
V: TRBV4-1
size: few
D: TRBD1

CDR3: CASSLDRGAGELFF
DNA: TGTGCCAGCAGCTTAGACAGGGGAGCCGGGGAGCTGTTTTTT
J: TRBJ2-2
V: TRBV7-3
size: -
D: TRBD1

CDR3: CASSPNLGGTGDPYEQYF
DNA: TGTGCCAGCTCACCAAACCTCGGCGGGACAGGGGACCCCTACGAGCAGTACTTC
J: TRBJ2-7
V: TRBV18
size: -
D: TRBD1

CDR3: CASTSPPQETQYF
DNA: TGTGCCAGCACGTCTCCGCCCCAAGAGACCCAGTATTTC
J: TRBJ2-5
V: TRBV12-3/TRBV12-4
size: -
D: -

CDR3: CASSLVSASPPLEQFF
DNA: TGTGCCAGCAGCTTAGTTAGCGCAAGCCCCCCTCTGGAGCAGTTCTTC
J: TRBJ2-1
V: TRBV11-2
size: -
D: -

CDR3: CASSPAPSKEQFF
DNA: TGTGCCAGCAGCCCTGCCCCTAGCAAGGAGCAGTTCTTC
J: TRBJ2-1
V: TRBV9
size: -
D: -

CDR3: CASSYSNSGKDTQYF
DNA: TGTGCCAGCAGTTACTCGAACAGCGGGAAGGATACGCAGTATTTT
J: TRBJ2-3
V: TRBV6-5
size: few
D: TRBD2

CDR3: CASSFQLVEYEQYF
DNA: TGTGCCAGCAGCTTTCAGCTAGTCGAGTACGAGCAGTACTTC
J: TRBJ2-7
V: TRBV7-4
size: few
D: -

CDR3: CASSHPWYNEQFF
DNA: TGCGCCAGCAGCCATCCGTGGTACAATGAGCAGTTCTTC
J: TRBJ2-1
V: TRBV4-1
size: -
D: -

CDR3: CASSLQQNTEAFF
DNA: TGTGCCAGCAGTTTACAGCAGAACACTGAAGCTTTCTTT
J: TRBJ1-1
V: TRBV6-5
size: few
D: -

CDR3: CSVAYSGHEQYF
DNA: TGCAGCGTTGCCTACAGCGGCCACGAGCAGTACTTC
J: TRBJ2-7
V: TRBV29-1
size: -
D: -

CDR3: CASILSGPQTQYF
DNA: TGTGCCAGCATTTTAAGTGGACCCCAGACCCAGTACTTC
J: TRBJ2-5
V: TRBV27
size: -
D: -

CDR3: CASSLVTGGWGNQPQHF
DNA: TGCGCCAGCAGCCTTGTTACAGGGGGATGGGGCAATCAGCCCCAGCATTTT
J: TRBJ1-5
V: TRBV4-1
size: few
D: TRBD1

CDR3: CASSNIQGLGGYTF
DNA: TGTGCCAGCAGTAATATACAGGGGTTGGGAGGCTACACCTTC
J: TRBJ1-2
V: TRBV6-1
size: few
D: TRBD1

CDR3: CAGTGSTHEQYF
DNA: TGTGCCGGGACAGGGAGCACCCACGAGCAGTACTTC
J: TRBJ2-7
V: TRBV2
size: -
D: TRBD1

CDR3: CSDYRTNYGYTF
DNA: TGCAGTGACTACAGAACTAACTATGGCTACACCTTC
J: TRBJ1-2
V: TRBV20-1
size: -
D: -

CDR3: CASSRGQGNTGELFF
DNA: TGCGCCAGCAGCCGAGGACAGGGGAACACCGGGGAGCTGTTTTTT
J: TRBJ2-2
V: TRBV4-1
size: few
D: TRBD1

CDR3: CATSDPGTSGSYTGELFF
DNA: TGTGCCACCAGTGATCCCGGGACTAGCGGGAGTTATACCGGGGAGCTGTTTTTT
J: TRBJ2-2
V: TRBV24-1
size: -
D: TRBD2

CDR3: CSVEGTGGISSYEQYF
DNA: TGCAGCGTTGAAGGGACAGGGGGAATATCATCCTACGAGCAGTACTTC
J: TRBJ2-7
V: TRBV29-1
size: many
D: TRBD1

CDR3: CASEYIRLAYNEQFF
DNA: TGTGCCAGCGAATATATCCGCTTGGCCTACAATGAGCAGTTCTTC
J: TRBJ2-1
V: TRBV11-2
size: -
D: -

CDR3: CAISPGQENTEAFF
DNA: TGTGCCATCAGTCCCGGACAGGAGAACACTGAAGCTTTCTTT
J: TRBJ1-1
V: TRBV10-3
size: -
D: TRBD1

CDR3: CASSSDRANQPQHF
DNA: TGTGCCAGCAGCTCGGACAGGGCCAATCAGCCCCAGCATTTT
J: TRBJ1-5
V: TRBV7-3
size: few
D: TRBD1

CDR3: CASSHGTFSYNEQFF
DNA: TGTGCCAGCAGCCATGGGACCTTTTCCTACAATGAGCAGTTCTTC
J: TRBJ2-1
V: TRBV3-1
size: few
D: -

CDR3: CASSLRQGVQPQHF
DNA: TGTGCCAGCAGTCTCAGACAGGGAGTCCAGCCCCAGCATTTT
J: TRBJ1-5
V: TRBV12-3/TRBV12-4
size: few
D: TRBD1

CDR3: CASTRTSGRALYNEQFF
DNA: TGTGCCAGCACAAGGACTAGCGGGAGGGCCTTGTACAATGAGCAGTTCTTC
J: TRBJ2-1
V: TRBV12-3/TRBV12-4
size: few
D: TRBD2

CDR3: CASSLGGSGNIQYF
DNA: TGTGCCAGCAGCTTAGGCGGGAGTGGGAACATTCAGTACTTC
J: TRBJ2-4
V: TRBV7-9
size: -
D: TRBD2

CDR3: CATSASGLAGPTYNEQFF
DNA: TGTGCCACCAGTGCCTCGGGACTAGCGGGACCTACCTACAATGAGCAGTTCTTC
J: TRBJ2-1
V: TRBV24-1
size: -
D: TRBD2

CDR3: CSARVRGYYNEQFF
DNA: TGCAGTGCTAGAGTACGGGGTTACTACAATGAGCAGTTCTTC
J: TRBJ2-1
V: TRBV20-1
size: -
D: -

CDR3: CASFPRAVNTEAFF
DNA: TGTGCCAGCTTTCCAAGGGCGGTGAACACTGAAGCTTTCTTT
J: TRBJ1-1
V: TRBV5-6
size: few
D: -

CDR3: CASSLDGAGSYEQYF
DNA: TGCGCCAGCAGCCTGGACGGTGCGGGATCCTACGAGCAGTACTTC
J: TRBJ2-7
V: TRBV5-1
size: -
D: -

CDR3: CASSLLPGEGKCEQFF
DNA: TGCGCCAGCAGCTTGCTCCCGGGGGAGGGAAAATGTGAGCAGTTCTTC
J: TRBJ2-1
V: TRBV5-1
size: -
D: TRBD2

CDR3: CASSKLVTSRDTIYF
DNA: TGTGCCAGCAGCAAATTGGTCACCTCGCGGGACACCATATATTTT
J: TRBJ1-3
V: TRBV21-1
size: -
D: -

CDR3: CASSSIAVSYNEQFF
DNA: TGCGCCAGCAGTTCTATAGCGGTAAGCTACAATGAGCAGTTCTTC
J: TRBJ2-1
V: TRBV5-1
size: many
D: -

CDR3: CASSYSRAANEKLFF
DNA: TGTGCCAGCAGTTATTCCAGGGCCGCTAATGAAAAACTGTTTTTT
J: TRBJ1-4
V: TRBV6-5
size: -
D: -

CDR3: CASGTGTRATDTQYF
DNA: TGTGCCAGCGGGACCGGGACACGGGCTACAGATACGCAGTATTTT
J: TRBJ2-3
V: TRBV7-8
size: -
D: -

CDR3: CASSYQWGEYLLGEQYF
DNA: TGTGCCAGCAGCTACCAGTGGGGGGAGTATCTCTTGGGAGAGCAGTACTTC
J: TRBJ2-7
V: TRBV7-8
size: few
D: -

CDR3: CASSGILAGGDYNEQFF
DNA: TGTGCCAGCAGCGGAATACTAGCGGGAGGGGACTACAATGAGCAGTTCTTC
J: TRBJ2-1
V: TRBV9
size: -
D: TRBD2

CDR3: CATSDLGGAYEQYF
DNA: TGTGCCACCAGTGATTTGGGGGGGGCCTACGAGCAGTACTTC
J: TRBJ2-7
V: TRBV24-1
size: few
D: TRBD2

CDR3: CASSSTGGLGQPQHF
DNA: TGTGCCAGCAGCTCGACAGGGGGCCTCGGTCAGCCCCAGCATTTT
J: TRBJ1-5
V: TRBV11-2
size: -
D: TRBD1

CDR3: CATSRDAGGNQPQHF
DNA: TGTGCCACCAGCAGAGATGCGGGGGGCAATCAGCCCCAGCATTTT
J: TRBJ1-5
V: TRBV15
size: -
D: -

CDR3: CSARDYEHEVNTEAFF
DNA: TGCAGTGCTAGAGATTATGAGCATGAAGTGAACACTGAAGCTTTCTTT
J: TRBJ1-1
V: TRBV20-1
size: -
D: -

CDR3: CASSLNPSGRGPYNEQFF
DNA: TGTGCCAGCAGTTTAAACCCTAGCGGGAGGGGTCCCTACAATGAGCAGTTCTTC
J: TRBJ2-1
V: TRBV12-3/TRBV12-4
size: few
D: TRBD2

CDR3: CASSLVGPGGKETQYF
DNA: TGCGCCAGCAGCTTGGTTGGACCGGGGGGTAAGGAGACCCAGTACTTC
J: TRBJ2-5
V: TRBV5-1
size: few
D: TRBD2

CDR3: CASSDLGGRETQYF
DNA: TGTGCCAGCAGTGATTTGGGAGGAAGGGAGACCCAGTACTTC
J: TRBJ2-5
V: TRBV2
size: -
D: -